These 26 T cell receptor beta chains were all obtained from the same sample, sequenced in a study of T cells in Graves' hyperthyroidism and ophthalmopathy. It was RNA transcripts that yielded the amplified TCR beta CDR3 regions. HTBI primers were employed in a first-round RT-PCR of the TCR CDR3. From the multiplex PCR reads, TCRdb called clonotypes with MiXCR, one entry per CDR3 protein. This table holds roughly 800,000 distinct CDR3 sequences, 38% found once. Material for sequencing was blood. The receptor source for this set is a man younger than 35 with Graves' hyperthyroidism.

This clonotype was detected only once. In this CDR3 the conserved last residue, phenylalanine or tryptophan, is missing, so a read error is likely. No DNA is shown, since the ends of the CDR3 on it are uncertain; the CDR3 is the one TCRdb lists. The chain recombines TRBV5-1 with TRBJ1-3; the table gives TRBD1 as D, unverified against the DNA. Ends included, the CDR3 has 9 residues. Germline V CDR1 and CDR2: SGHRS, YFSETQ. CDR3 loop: CASSFWGNT.

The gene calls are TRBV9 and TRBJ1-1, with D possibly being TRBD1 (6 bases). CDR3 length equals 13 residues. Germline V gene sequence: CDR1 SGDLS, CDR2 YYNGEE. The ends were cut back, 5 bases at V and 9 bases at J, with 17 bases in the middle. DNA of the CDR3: TGTGCCAGCAGTCAAGGGGACAATTTAAAAGCTTTCTTT. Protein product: CASSQGDNLKAFF.

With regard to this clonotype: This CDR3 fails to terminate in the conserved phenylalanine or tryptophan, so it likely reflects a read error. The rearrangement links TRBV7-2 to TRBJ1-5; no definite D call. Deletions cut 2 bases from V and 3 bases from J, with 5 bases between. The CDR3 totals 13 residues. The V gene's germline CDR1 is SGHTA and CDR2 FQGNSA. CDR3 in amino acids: CASSLSSNQPQHS. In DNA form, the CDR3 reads TGTGCCAGCAGCTTAAGTTCCAATCAGCCCCAGCATTCT.

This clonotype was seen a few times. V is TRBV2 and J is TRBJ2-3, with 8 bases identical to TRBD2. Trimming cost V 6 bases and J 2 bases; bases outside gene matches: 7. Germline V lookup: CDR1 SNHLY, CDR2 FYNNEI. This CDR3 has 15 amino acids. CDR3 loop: CASSALAATTDTQYF. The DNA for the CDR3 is TGTGCCAGCAGCGCACTAGCGGCTACCACAGATACGCAGTATTTT.

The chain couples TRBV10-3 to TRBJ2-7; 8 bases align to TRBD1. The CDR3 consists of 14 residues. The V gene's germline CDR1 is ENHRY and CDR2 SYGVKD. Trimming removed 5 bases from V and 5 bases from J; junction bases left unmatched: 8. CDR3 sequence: CAISQDRDVNEQYF. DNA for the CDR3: TGTGCCATCAGTCAGGACAGGGACGTGAACGAGCAGTACTTC.

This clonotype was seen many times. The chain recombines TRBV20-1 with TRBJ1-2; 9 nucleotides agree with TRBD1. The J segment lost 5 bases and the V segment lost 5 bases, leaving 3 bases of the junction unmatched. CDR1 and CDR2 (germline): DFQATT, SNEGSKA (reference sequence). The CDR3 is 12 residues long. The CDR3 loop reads CSADRGIYGYTF. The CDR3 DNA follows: TGCAGTGCTGACAGGGGGATTTATGGCTACACCTTC.

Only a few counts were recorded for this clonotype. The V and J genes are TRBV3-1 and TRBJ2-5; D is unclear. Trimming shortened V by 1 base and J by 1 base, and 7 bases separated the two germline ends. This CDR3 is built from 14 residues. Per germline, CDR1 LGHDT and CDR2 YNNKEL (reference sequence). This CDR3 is CASSQGLFQETQYF. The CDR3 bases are TGTGCCAGCAGCCAAGGACTTTTCCAAGAGACCCAGTACTTC.

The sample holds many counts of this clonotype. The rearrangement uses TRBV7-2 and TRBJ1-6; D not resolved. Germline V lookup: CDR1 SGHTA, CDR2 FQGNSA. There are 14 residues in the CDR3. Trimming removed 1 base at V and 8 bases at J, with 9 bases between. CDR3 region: CASSLERAYSPLHF. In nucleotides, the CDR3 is TGTGCCAGCAGCTTAGAGCGGGCATATTCACCCCTCCACTTT.

The CDR3 sequence is CASSVEGGATIYF. CDR3 bases: TGTGCCAGCAGCGTAGAGGGGGGGGCCACCATATATTTT. The rearrangement links TRBV9 to TRBJ1-3; maybe TRBD1 (6 bases). The CDR3 covers 13 residues. Germline lookup yields CDR1 SGDLS and CDR2 YYNGEE. V lost 0 bases, J lost 9 bases, and 10 bases lay in between.

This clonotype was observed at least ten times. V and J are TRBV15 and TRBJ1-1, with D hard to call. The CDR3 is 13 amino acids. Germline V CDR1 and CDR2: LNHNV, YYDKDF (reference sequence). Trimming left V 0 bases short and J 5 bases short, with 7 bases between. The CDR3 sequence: CATSRDIATEAFF. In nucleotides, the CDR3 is TGTGCCACCAGCAGAGATATAGCAACTGAAGCTTTCTTT.

The CDR3 region is CASTRTGSGGNTIYF. The CDR3 DNA reads TGTGCCAGCACCCGGACAGGGTCGGGTGGAAACACCATATATTTT. The gene calls are TRBV6-6 and TRBJ1-3; 8 bases match TRBD1. The trim removed 7 bases at V and 3 bases at J, leaving 8 bases unmatched. Looked up from germline, CDR1 is MNHNY and CDR2 is SVGAGI (reference sequence). This CDR3 contains 15 residues.

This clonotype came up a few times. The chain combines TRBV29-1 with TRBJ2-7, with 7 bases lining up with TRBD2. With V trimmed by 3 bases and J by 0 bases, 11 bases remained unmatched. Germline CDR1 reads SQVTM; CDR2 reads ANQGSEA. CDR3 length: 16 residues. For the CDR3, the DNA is TGCAGCGTTGAGTTTTGCGGGGGTTGTGGCTCCTACGAGCAGTACTTC. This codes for CSVEFCGGCGSYEQYF.

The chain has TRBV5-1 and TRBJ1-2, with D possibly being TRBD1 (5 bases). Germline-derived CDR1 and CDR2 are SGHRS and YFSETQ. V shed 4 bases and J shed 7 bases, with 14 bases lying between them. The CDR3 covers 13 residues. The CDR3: CASSPEGTVGYTF. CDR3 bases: TGCGCCAGCAGCCCGGAGGGGACGGTTGGCTACACCTTC.

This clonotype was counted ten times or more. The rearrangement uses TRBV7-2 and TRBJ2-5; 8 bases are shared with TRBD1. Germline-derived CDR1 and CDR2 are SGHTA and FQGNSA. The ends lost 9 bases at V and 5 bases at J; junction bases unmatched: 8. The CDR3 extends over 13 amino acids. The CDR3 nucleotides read TGTGCCAGTAGCGACAGGGGCGGGGAGACCCAGTACTTC. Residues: CASSDRGGETQYF.

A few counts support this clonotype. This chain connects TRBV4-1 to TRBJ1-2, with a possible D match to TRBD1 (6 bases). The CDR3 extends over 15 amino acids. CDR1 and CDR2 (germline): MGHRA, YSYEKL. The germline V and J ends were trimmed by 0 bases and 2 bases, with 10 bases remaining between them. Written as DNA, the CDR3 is TGCGCCAGCAGCCAAGAAGACAGGACCAACTATGGCTACACCTTC. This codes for CASSQEDRTNYGYTF.

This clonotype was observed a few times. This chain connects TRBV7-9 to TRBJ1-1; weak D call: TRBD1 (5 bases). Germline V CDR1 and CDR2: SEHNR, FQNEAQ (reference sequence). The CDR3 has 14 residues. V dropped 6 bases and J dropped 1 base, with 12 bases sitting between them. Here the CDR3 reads CASRHDTGNTEAFF. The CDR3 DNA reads TGTGCCAGCAGACACGACACAGGGAACACTGAAGCTTTCTTT.

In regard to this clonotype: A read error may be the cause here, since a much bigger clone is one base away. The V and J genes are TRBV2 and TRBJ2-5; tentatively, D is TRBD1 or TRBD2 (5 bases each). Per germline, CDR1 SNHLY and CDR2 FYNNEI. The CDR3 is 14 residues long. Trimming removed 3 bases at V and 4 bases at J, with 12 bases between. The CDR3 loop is CASSDDPGRETQYF. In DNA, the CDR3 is TGTGCCAGCAGTGATGACCCGGGGCGAGAGACCCAGTACTTC.

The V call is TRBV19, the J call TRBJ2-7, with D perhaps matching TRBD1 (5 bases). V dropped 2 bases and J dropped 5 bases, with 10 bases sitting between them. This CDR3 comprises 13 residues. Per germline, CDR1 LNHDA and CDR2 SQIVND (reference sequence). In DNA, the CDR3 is TGTGCCAGTAGTATACGACAGATGGACGAGCAGTACTTC. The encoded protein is CASSIRQMDEQYF.

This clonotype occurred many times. CDR3 residues: CASRIDSTNYGYTF. CDR3 DNA: TGTGCCAGCAGGATCGACAGCACTAACTATGGCTACACCTTC. The chain links TRBV2 to TRBJ1-2, with a weak D call TRBD1 (5 bases). In germline, CDR1 is SNHLY, CDR2 FYNNEI. V lost 6 bases, J lost 0 bases, and 11 bases lay in between. The CDR3 extends over 14 amino acids.

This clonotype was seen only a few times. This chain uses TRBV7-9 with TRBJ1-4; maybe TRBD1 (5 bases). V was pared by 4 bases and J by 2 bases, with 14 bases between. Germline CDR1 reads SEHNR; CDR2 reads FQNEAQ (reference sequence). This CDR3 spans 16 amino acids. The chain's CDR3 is CASSSGSSMTNEKLFF. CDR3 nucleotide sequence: TGTGCCAGCAGCTCAGGGTCCTCCATGACTAATGAAAAACTGTTTTTT.

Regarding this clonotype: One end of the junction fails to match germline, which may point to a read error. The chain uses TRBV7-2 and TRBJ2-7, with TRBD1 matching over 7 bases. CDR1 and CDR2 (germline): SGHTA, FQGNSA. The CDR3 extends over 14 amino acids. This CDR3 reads CACSFSQGYYEQYF. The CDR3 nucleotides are TGTGCCTGCAGCTTCTCACAGGGGTATTACGAGCAGTACTTC.

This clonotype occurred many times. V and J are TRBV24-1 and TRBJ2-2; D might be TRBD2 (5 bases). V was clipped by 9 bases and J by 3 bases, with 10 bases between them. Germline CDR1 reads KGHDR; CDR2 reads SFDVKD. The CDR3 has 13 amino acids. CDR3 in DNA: TGTGCCACCCCGACTATAGACACCGGGGAGCTGTTTTTT. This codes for CATPTIDTGELFF.

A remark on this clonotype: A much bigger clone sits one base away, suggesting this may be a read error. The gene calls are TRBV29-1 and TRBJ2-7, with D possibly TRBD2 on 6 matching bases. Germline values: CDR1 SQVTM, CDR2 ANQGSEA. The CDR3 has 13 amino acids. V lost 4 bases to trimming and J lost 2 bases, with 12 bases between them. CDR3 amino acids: CSVVGRGTYEQYF. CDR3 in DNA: TGCAGCGTTGTGGGACGGGGGACCTACGAGCAGTACTTC.

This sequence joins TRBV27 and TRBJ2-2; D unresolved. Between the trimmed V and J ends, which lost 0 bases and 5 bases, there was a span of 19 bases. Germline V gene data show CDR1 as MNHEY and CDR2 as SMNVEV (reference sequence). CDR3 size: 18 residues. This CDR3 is CASSLSSLNLGITGELFF. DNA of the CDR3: TGTGCCAGCAGTTTATCCTCCCTCAACTTAGGGATAACCGGGGAGCTGTTTTTT.

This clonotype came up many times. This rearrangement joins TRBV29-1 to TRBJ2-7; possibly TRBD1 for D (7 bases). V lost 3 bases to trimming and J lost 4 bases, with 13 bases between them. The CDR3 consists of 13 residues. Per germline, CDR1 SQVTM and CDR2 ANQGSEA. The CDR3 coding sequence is TGCAGCGTTGAGTTCAGGGGGAGGTACGAGCAGTACTTC. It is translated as CSVEFRGRYEQYF.

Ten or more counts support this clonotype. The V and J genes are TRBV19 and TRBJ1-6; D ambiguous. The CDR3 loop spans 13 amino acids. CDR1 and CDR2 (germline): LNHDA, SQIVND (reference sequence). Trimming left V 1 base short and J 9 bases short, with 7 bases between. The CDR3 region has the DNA TGTGCCAGTAGTATAGCATCAGGTTCACCCCTCCACTTT. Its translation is CASSIASGSPLHF. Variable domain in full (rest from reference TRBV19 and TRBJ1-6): DGGITQSPKYLFRKEGQNVTLSCEQNLNHDAMYWYRQDPGQGLRLIYYSQIVNDFQKGDIAEGYSVSREKKESFPLTVTSAQKNPTAFYLCASSIASGSPLHFGNGTRLTVT.